This T cell receptor beta chain was sequenced for a study of cytomegalovirus exposure and HLA in healthy donors. Notes on the study in general: Immune exposure data for these donors was limited to CMV serostatus. About 87% or about 30% of the time was how often most TCR beta V segments were productive, according to an earlier analysis. Most TCR sequences were rare, but some public TCRs occurred in many donors.

PCR primers comprised 60 Vbeta and 13 Jbeta primers. Here immunoSEQ multiplex PCR was the method, and the copy in TCRdb shows in-frame clones only, minus some. This sample has some 110,000 clones, with more than 65% found just once. As concerns this clone: Its antigen is unknown.

Unmatched junction bases numbered 15, after V lost 4 bases and J lost 4 bases. The CDR3 spans 18 residues. Germline V gives CDR1 SGHVS, CDR2 FQNEAQ. The chain is built from TRBV7-8 and TRBJ2-7; 11 bases are a match to TRBD2. The sample comprised PBMCs. The source of this sequence is a woman aged 25-40 years in good health and CMV-seronegative. CDR3 loop: CASSSGGVSGGGLYEQYF. The CDR3 region has the DNA TGTGCCAGCAGCTCAGGAGGGGTTAGCGGGGGGGGGTTATACGAGCAGTACTTC.